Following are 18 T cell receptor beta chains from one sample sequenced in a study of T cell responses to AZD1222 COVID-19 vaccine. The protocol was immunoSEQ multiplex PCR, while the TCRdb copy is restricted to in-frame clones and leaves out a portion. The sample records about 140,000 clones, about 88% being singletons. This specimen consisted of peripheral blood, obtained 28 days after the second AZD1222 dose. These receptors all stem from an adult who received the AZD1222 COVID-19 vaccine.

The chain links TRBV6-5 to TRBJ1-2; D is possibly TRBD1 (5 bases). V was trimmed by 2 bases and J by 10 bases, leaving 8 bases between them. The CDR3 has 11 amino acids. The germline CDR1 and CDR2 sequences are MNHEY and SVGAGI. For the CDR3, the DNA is TGTGCCAGCAGTTACAGGGGAGACTACACCTTC. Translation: CASSYRGDYTF.

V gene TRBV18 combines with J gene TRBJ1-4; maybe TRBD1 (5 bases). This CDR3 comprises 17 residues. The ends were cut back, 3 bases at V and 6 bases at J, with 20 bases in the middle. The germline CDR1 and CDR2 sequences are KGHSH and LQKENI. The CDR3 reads CASSPDEGRLSDEKLFF. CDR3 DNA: TGTGCCAGCTCACCGGACGAGGGGCGTTTATCGGATGAAAAACTGTTTTTT.

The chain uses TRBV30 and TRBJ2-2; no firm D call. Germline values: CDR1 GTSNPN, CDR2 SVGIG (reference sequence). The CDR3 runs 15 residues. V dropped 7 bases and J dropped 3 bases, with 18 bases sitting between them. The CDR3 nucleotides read TGTGCCTCCGGCCCTCCCCATCGAGACACCGGGGAGCTGTTTTTT. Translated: CASGPPHRDTGELFF. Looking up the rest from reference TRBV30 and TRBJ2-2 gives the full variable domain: SQTIHQWPATLVQPVGSPLSLECTVEGTSNPNLYWYRQAAGRGLQLLFYSVGIGQISSEVPQNLSASRPQDRQFILSSKKLLLSDSGFYLCASGPPHRDTGELFFGEGSRLTVL.

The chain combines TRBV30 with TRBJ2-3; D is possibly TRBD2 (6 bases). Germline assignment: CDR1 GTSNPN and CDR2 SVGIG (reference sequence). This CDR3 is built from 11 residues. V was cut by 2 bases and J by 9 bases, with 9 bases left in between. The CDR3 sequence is CAWSNRGTQYF. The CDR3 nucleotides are TGTGCCTGGAGTAATCGGGGGACGCAGTATTTT.

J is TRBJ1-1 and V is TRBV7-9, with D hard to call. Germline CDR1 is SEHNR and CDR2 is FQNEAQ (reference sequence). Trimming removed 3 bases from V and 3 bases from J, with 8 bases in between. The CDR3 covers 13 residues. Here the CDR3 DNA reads TGTGCCAGCAGCTTTACCGGGGACACTGAAGCTTTCTTT. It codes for CASSFTGDTEAFF.

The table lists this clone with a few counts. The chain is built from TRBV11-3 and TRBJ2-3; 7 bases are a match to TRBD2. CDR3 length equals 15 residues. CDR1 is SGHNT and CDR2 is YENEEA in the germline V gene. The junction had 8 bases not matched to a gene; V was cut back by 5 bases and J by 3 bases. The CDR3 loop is CASSPPGGSTDTQYF. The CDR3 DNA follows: TGTGCCAGCAGCCCACCGGGCGGGAGTACAGATACGCAGTATTTT.

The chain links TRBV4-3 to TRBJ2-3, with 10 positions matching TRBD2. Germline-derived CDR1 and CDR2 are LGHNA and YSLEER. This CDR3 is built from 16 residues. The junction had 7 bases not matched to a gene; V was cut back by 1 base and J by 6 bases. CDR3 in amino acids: CASSQVERGGLDTQYF. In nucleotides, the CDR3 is TGCGCCAGCAGCCAAGTAGAGCGGGGGGGGCTCGATACGCAGTATTTT.

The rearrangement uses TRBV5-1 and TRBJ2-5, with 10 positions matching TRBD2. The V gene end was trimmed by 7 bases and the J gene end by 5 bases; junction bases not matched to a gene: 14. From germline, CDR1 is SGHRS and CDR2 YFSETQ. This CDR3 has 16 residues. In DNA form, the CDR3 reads TGCGCCAGCCGCCCGAGGGGGAGCGGGGGGGCGGAGACCCAGTACTTC. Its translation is CASRPRGSGGAETQYF.

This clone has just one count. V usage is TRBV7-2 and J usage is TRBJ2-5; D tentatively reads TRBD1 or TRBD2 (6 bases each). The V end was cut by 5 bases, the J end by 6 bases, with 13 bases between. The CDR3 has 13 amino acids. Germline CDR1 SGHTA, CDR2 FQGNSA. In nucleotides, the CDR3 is TGTGCCAGCAGCGAAGGGGGGCAGCAGACCCAGTACTTC. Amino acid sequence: CASSEGGQQTQYF.

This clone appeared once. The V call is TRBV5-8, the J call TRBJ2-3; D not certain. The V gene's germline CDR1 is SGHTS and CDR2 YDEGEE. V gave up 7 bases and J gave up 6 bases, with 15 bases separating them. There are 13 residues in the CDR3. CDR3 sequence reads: CASPRFLGDTQYF. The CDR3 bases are TGTGCCAGCCCCAGGTTTCTCGGGGATACGCAGTATTTT. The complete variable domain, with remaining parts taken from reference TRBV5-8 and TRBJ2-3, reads EAGVTQSPTHLIKTRGQQATLRCSPISGHTSVYWYQQALGLGLQFLLWYDEGEERNRGNFPPRFSGRQFPNYSSELNVNALELEDSALYLCASPRFLGDTQYFGPGTRLTVL.

The CDR3 nucleotides are TGTGCCAGCAGTGACTCTTTTTGTGCAGGGCAATTCTTCCGGCAGCCCCAGCATTTT. Translation: CASSDSFCAGQFFRQPQHF. The gene calls are TRBV6-4 and TRBJ1-5; weak D call: TRBD1 (5 bases). Deletions cut 0 bases from V and 7 bases from J, with 25 bases between. This CDR3 contains 19 residues. CDR1 is MRHNA and CDR2 is SNTAGT in the germline V gene.

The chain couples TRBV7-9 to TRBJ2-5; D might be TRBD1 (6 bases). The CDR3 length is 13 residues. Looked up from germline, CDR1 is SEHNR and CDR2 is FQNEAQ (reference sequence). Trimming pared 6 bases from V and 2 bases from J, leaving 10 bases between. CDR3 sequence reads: CASRQGPQETQYF. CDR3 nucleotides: TGTGCCAGCAGACAGGGACCTCAAGAGACCCAGTACTTC. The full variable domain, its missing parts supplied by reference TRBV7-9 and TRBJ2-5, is DTGVSQNPRHKITKRGQNVTFRCDPISEHNRLYWYRQTLGQGPEFLTYFQNEAQLEKSRLLSDRFSAERPKGSFSTLEIQRTEQGDSAMYLCASRQGPQETQYFGPGTRLLVL.

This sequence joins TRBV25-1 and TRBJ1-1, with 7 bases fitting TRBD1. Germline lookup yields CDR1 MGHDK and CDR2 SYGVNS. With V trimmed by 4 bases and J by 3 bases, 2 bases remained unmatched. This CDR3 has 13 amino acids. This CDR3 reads CASSGTGDTEAFF. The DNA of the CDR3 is TGTGCCAGCAGTGGAACAGGGGACACTGAAGCTTTCTTT.

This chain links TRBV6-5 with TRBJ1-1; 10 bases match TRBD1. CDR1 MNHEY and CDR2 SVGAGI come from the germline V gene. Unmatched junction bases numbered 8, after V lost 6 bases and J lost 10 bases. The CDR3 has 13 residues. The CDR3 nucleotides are TGTGCCAGCAGAGGACAGGGGGGCCCTGGAGCTTTCTTT. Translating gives CASRGQGGPGAFF.

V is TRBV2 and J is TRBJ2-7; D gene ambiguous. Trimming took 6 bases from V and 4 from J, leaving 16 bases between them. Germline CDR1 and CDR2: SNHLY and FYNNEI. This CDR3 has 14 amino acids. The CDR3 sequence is CASRAPGPEYEQYF. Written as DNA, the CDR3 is TGTGCCAGCAGAGCTCCGGGTCCAGAATACGAGCAGTACTTC. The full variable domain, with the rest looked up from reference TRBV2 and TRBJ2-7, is EPEVTQTPSHQVTQMGQEVILRCVPISNHLYFYWYRQILGQKVEFLVSFYNNEISEKSEIFDDQFSVERPDGSNFTLKIRSTKLEDSAMYFCASRAPGPEYEQYFGPGTRLTVT.

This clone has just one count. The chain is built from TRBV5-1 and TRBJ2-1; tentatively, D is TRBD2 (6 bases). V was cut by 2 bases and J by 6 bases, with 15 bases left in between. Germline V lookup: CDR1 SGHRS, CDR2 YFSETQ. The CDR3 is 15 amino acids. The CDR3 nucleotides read TGCGCCAGCAGCTTAGGCGCGGGGCCCACCAATGAGCAGTTCTTC. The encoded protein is CASSLGAGPTNEQFF.

The CDR3, as DNA: TGTGCCATCAGTAGGTGGGGTCCCCAGGGAAATGCCGGGGAGCTGTTTTTT. The encoded protein is CAISRWGPQGNAGELFF. The chain couples TRBV10-3 to TRBJ2-2, with D maybe TRBD1 (5 bases). The CDR3 is 17 amino acids. Germline CDR1 is ENHRY and CDR2 is SYGVKD. V dropped 5 bases and J dropped 6 bases, with 22 bases sitting between them.

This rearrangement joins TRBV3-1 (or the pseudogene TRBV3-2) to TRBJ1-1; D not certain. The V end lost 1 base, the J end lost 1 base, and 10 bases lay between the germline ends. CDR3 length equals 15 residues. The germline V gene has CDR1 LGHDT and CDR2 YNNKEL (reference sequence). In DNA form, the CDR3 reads TGTGCCAGCAGCCAAGTTCAGATGGGGAACACTGAAGCTTTCTTT. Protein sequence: CASSQVQMGNTEAFF.